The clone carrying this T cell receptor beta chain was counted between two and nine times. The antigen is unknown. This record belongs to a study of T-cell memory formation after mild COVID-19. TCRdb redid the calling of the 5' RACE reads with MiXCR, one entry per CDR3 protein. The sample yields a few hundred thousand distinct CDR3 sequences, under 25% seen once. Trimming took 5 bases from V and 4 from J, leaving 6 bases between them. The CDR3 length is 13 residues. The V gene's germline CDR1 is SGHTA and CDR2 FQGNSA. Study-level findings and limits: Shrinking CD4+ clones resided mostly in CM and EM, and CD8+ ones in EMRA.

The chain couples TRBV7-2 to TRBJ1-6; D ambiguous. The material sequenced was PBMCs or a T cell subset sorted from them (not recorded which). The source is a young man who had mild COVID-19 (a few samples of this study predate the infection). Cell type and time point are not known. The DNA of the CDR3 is TGTGCCAGCAGCCCCCGTTATAATTCACCCCTCCACTTT. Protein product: CASSPRYNSPLHF.